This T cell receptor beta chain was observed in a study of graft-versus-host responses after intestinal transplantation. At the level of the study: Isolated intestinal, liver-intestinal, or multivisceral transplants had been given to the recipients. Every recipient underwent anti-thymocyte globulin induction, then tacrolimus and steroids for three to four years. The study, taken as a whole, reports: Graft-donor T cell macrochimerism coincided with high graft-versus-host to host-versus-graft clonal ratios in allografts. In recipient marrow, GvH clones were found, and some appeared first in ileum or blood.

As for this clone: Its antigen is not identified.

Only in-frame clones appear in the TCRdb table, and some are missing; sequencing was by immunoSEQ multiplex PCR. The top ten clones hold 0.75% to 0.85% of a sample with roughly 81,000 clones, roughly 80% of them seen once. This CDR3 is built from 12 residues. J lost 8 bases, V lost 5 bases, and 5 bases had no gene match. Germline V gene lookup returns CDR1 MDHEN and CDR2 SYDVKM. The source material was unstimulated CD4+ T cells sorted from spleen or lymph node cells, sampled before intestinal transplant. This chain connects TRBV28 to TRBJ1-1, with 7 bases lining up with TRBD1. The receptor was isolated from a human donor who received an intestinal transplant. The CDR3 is CASSQLDREAFF. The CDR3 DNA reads TGTGCCAGCAGTCAACTGGACAGGGAAGCTTTCTTT.